This is a list of T cell receptor beta chains from one sample in a study of response to subunit inactivated influenza vaccine. MiXCR, run by TCRdb on the RT-PCR reads, gives a single entry per CDR3 protein. This table has roughly 700,000 distinct CDR3 sequences, around 13% appearing once. The sequencing used PBMCs from blood, collected approximately 15 days before vaccination. All receptors derive from a man in his fifties who received an inactivated influenza vaccine. CDR3s include the opening cysteine and the closing phenylalanine or tryptophan. The order of the fields is D gene, V gene, J gene, clone size, CDR3 DNA, CDR3 protein. The D gene is left open where the match is weak. Not every row has a clone size; where given, it reads once, few, many or a size class.

d_gene: TRBD2
v_gene: TRBV2
j_gene: TRBJ2-1
abundance: few
CDR3nt: TGTGCCACCAGGGGGACTAGCGGGAGTTTTGATGAGCAGTTCTTC
CDR3aa: CATRGTSGSFDEQFF

d_gene: TRBD1
v_gene: TRBV9
j_gene: TRBJ2-5
abundance: NA
CDR3nt: TGTGCCAGCAGCGTCAGAGGACAGGGTCAAGAGACCCAGTACTTC
CDR3aa: CASSVRGQGQETQYF

d_gene: NA
v_gene: TRBV5-6
j_gene: TRBJ2-5
abundance: NA
CDR3nt: TGTGCCAGCAGTACCGTAGGACACACCCAAGAGACCCAGTACTTC
CDR3aa: CASSTVGHTQETQYF

d_gene: NA
v_gene: TRBV2
j_gene: TRBJ1-5
abundance: NA
CDR3nt: TGTGCCAGCGGAAAGCTGGGACAGCCCCAGCATTTT
CDR3aa: CASGKLGQPQHF

d_gene: TRBD2
v_gene: TRBV29-1
j_gene: TRBJ2-1
abundance: many
CDR3nt: TGCAGCGTCCGTTTGAGGGCTAGCGGGAGTTTCGGTGAGCAGTTCTTC
CDR3aa: CSVRLRASGSFGEQFF

d_gene: NA
v_gene: TRBV2
j_gene: TRBJ2-5
abundance: NA
CDR3nt: TGTGCCAGCAGTGAAGAAGCGGAGACCCAGTACTTC
CDR3aa: CASSEEAETQYF

d_gene: NA
v_gene: TRBV18
j_gene: TRBJ2-5
abundance: few
CDR3nt: TGTGCCAGCTCACCAAGAACGACCGACGCCGGTGGTCAAGAGACCCAGTACTTC
CDR3aa: CASSPRTTDAGGQETQYF

d_gene: NA
v_gene: TRBV12-3/TRBV12-4
j_gene: TRBJ2-7
abundance: many
CDR3nt: TGTGCCAGCAGTGCGCACTCCTACGAGCAGTACTTC
CDR3aa: CASSAHSYEQYF

d_gene: NA
v_gene: TRBV6-6
j_gene: TRBJ1-2
abundance: NA
CDR3nt: TGTGCCAGCAGTTCCGGGGTCCCGCCCGGCTACACCTTC
CDR3aa: CASSSGVPPGYTF

d_gene: NA
v_gene: TRBV24-1
j_gene: TRBJ1-6
abundance: few
CDR3nt: TGTGCCACCAGTCGAGCGGGCTATAATTCACCCCTCCACTTT
CDR3aa: CATSRAGYNSPLHF

d_gene: NA
v_gene: TRBV29-1
j_gene: TRBJ2-5
abundance: NA
CDR3nt: TGCAGCGTCCGGCGCGAGGGGAGAGTCCAAGAGACCCAGTACTTC
CDR3aa: CSVRREGRVQETQYF

d_gene: TRBD2
v_gene: TRBV15
j_gene: TRBJ2-7
abundance: few
CDR3nt: TGTGCCACCAGCAGTCAAAGCGGGAGTCTCTACGAGCAGTACTTC
CDR3aa: CATSSQSGSLYEQYF

d_gene: NA
v_gene: TRBV3-1
j_gene: TRBJ1-5
abundance: few
CDR3nt: TGTGCCAGCAGAAGGGCCGGGACCGATAATCAGCCCCAGCATTTT
CDR3aa: CASRRAGTDNQPQHF

d_gene: NA
v_gene: TRBV20-1
j_gene: TRBJ2-7
abundance: few
CDR3nt: TGCAGTGCTAGGGAGACAGGCCGGTCCTACGAGCAGTACTTC
CDR3aa: CSARETGRSYEQYF

d_gene: NA
v_gene: TRBV24-1
j_gene: TRBJ2-7
abundance: NA
CDR3nt: TGTGCCACCAGTGATTCGCGAGGGTCGGTCGAGCAGTACTTC
CDR3aa: CATSDSRGSVEQYF

d_gene: NA
v_gene: TRBV6-6
j_gene: TRBJ1-1
abundance: few
CDR3nt: TGTGCCAGCAGTTACGTACCGGCGGGGGAAGCTTTCTTT
CDR3aa: CASSYVPAGEAFF

d_gene: TRBD1
v_gene: TRBV11-2
j_gene: TRBJ1-2
abundance: few
CDR3nt: TGTGCCAGCAGCTTAGCCGACAGGGGGTCTAGCTACACCTTC
CDR3aa: CASSLADRGSSYTF

d_gene: TRBD1
v_gene: TRBV7-8
j_gene: TRBJ1-2
abundance: NA
CDR3nt: TGTGCCAGCAGCTTCCAATCCCAAACAGGGGTTAATAGCTATGGCTACACCTTC
CDR3aa: CASSFQSQTGVNSYGYTF

d_gene: TRBD1
v_gene: TRBV5-6
j_gene: TRBJ2-1
abundance: once
CDR3nt: TGTGCCAGCAGCGTCCGGGACAGGGGTATCAATGAGCAGTTCTTC
CDR3aa: CASSVRDRGINEQFF

d_gene: TRBD2
v_gene: TRBV11-2
j_gene: TRBJ2-4
abundance: few
CDR3nt: TGTGCCAGCAGCTTAGTCTTAGCGGGAGTGTTAGCCAAAAACATTCAGTACTTC
CDR3aa: CASSLVLAGVLAKNIQYF

d_gene: NA
v_gene: TRBV4-1
j_gene: TRBJ1-2
abundance: NA
CDR3nt: TGCGCCAGCAGCCAAGATCCAGGCCAGAGCCACCCCTTC
CDR3aa: CASSQDPGQSHPF

d_gene: NA
v_gene: TRBV7-2
j_gene: TRBJ2-7
abundance: NA
CDR3nt: TGTGCCAGCAGCTTGGCGCCAGGAGCGGAGCTGATATACGAGCAGTACTTC
CDR3aa: CASSLAPGAELIYEQYF

d_gene: NA
v_gene: TRBV12-3/TRBV12-4
j_gene: TRBJ2-1
abundance: NA
CDR3nt: TGTGCCAGCAGTTTTCTTGGTGGTCAGCAGAACAATGAGCAGTTCTTC
CDR3aa: CASSFLGGQQNNEQFF

d_gene: TRBD1
v_gene: TRBV10-3
j_gene: TRBJ2-5
abundance: few
CDR3nt: TGTGCCATCAGCGAGTCGGAGACAGGGCACACCCAGTACTTC
CDR3aa: CAISESETGHTQYF

d_gene: NA
v_gene: TRBV6-5
j_gene: TRBJ2-2
abundance: NA
CDR3nt: TGTGCCAGCGGTTGGACCGGAGGGACCGGGGAGCTGTTTTTT
CDR3aa: CASGWTGGTGELFF

d_gene: NA
v_gene: TRBV28
j_gene: TRBJ2-3
abundance: NA
CDR3nt: TGTGCCAGCAGTTTGGGGCCGGGTCCTAGCACAGATACGCAGTATTTT
CDR3aa: CASSLGPGPSTDTQYF

d_gene: NA
v_gene: TRBV18
j_gene: TRBJ2-7
abundance: NA
CDR3nt: TGTGCCAGCTCGCCCCCAGCGGGCCCTTACGAGCAGTACTTC
CDR3aa: CASSPPAGPYEQYF

d_gene: TRBD2
v_gene: TRBV6-1
j_gene: TRBJ2-5
abundance: few
CDR3nt: TGTGCCAGCAGTAAAACAGTGGGGGGGACCCGGGAGACCCAGTACTTC
CDR3aa: CASSKTVGGTRETQYF

d_gene: TRBD1
v_gene: TRBV19
j_gene: TRBJ2-1
abundance: few
CDR3nt: TGTGCCAGTAGTTCTCCGGGACAGGGGGCAGCGGAGCAGTTCTTC
CDR3aa: CASSSPGQGAAEQFF

d_gene: NA
v_gene: TRBV5-5
j_gene: TRBJ1-5
abundance: NA
CDR3nt: TGTGCCAGCAGCTTGTCGCCGATCCCAGCGAATCAGCCCCAGCATTTT
CDR3aa: CASSLSPIPANQPQHF

d_gene: NA
v_gene: TRBV7-9
j_gene: TRBJ2-7
abundance: many
CDR3nt: TGTGCCAGCAGCGGCCCGAGGGGCTACGAGCAGTACTTC
CDR3aa: CASSGPRGYEQYF

d_gene: NA
v_gene: TRBV20-1
j_gene: TRBJ2-1
abundance: few
CDR3nt: TGCAGTGCTAGAGATCCGTACGCGGGACGGTACAATGAGCAGTTCTTC
CDR3aa: CSARDPYAGRYNEQFF

d_gene: NA
v_gene: TRBV9
j_gene: TRBJ2-1
abundance: NA
CDR3nt: TGTGCCAGCAGCGTAGGAACCCCGGGCTACAATGAGCAGTTCTTC
CDR3aa: CASSVGTPGYNEQFF

d_gene: TRBD2
v_gene: TRBV10-3
j_gene: TRBJ2-5
abundance: few
CDR3nt: TGTGCCATCAGCCATGGACTAGCGGGAGGGGGCAGCCAAGAGACCCAGTACTTC
CDR3aa: CAISHGLAGGGSQETQYF

d_gene: NA
v_gene: TRBV12-3/TRBV12-4
j_gene: TRBJ1-2
abundance: few
CDR3nt: TGTGCCAGCAGAACAGGGTCTACCTATGGCTACACCTTC
CDR3aa: CASRTGSTYGYTF

d_gene: TRBD1
v_gene: TRBV7-9
j_gene: TRBJ2-1
abundance: NA
CDR3nt: TGTGCCAGCAGCGTAACCAGGGGGAGCTCCTACAATGAGCAGTTCTTC
CDR3aa: CASSVTRGSSYNEQFF

d_gene: TRBD1
v_gene: TRBV20-1
j_gene: TRBJ1-1
abundance: NA
CDR3nt: TGCAGTGCTAGCGTCAGGGGGCGCGACACTGAAGCTTTCTTT
CDR3aa: CSASVRGRDTEAFF

d_gene: NA
v_gene: TRBV15
j_gene: TRBJ2-1
abundance: few
CDR3nt: TGTGCCACCAGCAGAGATTATGGGGGCTCGTACAATGAGCAGTTCTTC
CDR3aa: CATSRDYGGSYNEQFF

d_gene: NA
v_gene: TRBV9
j_gene: TRBJ2-2
abundance: many
CDR3nt: TGTGCCAGCAGCGTAGAGCGCTCGAACACCGGGGAGCTGTTTTTT
CDR3aa: CASSVERSNTGELFF

d_gene: NA
v_gene: TRBV29-1
j_gene: TRBJ1-3
abundance: NA
CDR3nt: TGCAGCGTTGAGTGGGGCGCCGGAAACACCATATATTTT
CDR3aa: CSVEWGAGNTIYF

d_gene: NA
v_gene: TRBV5-6
j_gene: TRBJ2-2
abundance: NA
CDR3nt: TGTGCCAGCAGCCTTATTCCACTCGGGGAGCTGTTTTTT
CDR3aa: CASSLIPLGELFF

d_gene: NA
v_gene: TRBV11-2
j_gene: TRBJ1-1
abundance: few
CDR3nt: TGTGCCAGCAGCGCCTATATGAACACTGAAGCTTTCTTT
CDR3aa: CASSAYMNTEAFF

d_gene: NA
v_gene: TRBV11-2
j_gene: TRBJ2-1
abundance: few
CDR3nt: TGTGCCAGCAGCCAATCGATAGATAGCGGTGAGCAGTTCTTC
CDR3aa: CASSQSIDSGEQFF

d_gene: TRBD2
v_gene: TRBV5-1
j_gene: TRBJ2-3
abundance: NA
CDR3nt: TGCGCCAGCAGCTTGGGGGACTACCGTAGCACAGATACGCAGTATTTT
CDR3aa: CASSLGDYRSTDTQYF

d_gene: TRBD1
v_gene: TRBV7-9
j_gene: TRBJ2-3
abundance: NA
CDR3nt: TGTGCCAGCAGATACACCGGGACAGGACGCACAGATACGCAGTATTTT
CDR3aa: CASRYTGTGRTDTQYF

d_gene: NA
v_gene: TRBV9
j_gene: TRBJ1-2
abundance: few
CDR3nt: TGTGCCAGCAGCCCCTCGGCCGATCTTTTAGGAGGCTACACCTTC
CDR3aa: CASSPSADLLGGYTF

d_gene: TRBD2
v_gene: TRBV5-1
j_gene: TRBJ2-1
abundance: few
CDR3nt: TGCGCCAGCAGCATGGGACTAGCGGGGAACAATGAGCAGTTCTTC
CDR3aa: CASSMGLAGNNEQFF

d_gene: TRBD2
v_gene: TRBV15
j_gene: TRBJ2-3
abundance: few
CDR3nt: TGTGCCACCAGCAGAAAGGCTAGCGGGGAGAGCACAGATACGCAGTATTTT
CDR3aa: CATSRKASGESTDTQYF